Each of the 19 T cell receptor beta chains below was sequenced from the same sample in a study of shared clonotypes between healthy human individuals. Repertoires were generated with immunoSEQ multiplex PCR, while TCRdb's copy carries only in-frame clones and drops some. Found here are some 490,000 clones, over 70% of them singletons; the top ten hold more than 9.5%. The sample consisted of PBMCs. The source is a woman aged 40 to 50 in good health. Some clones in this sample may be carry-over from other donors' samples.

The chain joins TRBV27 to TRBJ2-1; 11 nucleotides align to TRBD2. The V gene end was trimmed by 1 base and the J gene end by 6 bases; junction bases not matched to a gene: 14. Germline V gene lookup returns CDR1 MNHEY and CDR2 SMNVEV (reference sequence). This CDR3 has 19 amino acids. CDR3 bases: TGTGCCAGCAGTTTATTGGGACTAGCGGAAGTGAAAGAACCCAATGAGCAGTTCTTC. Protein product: CASSLLGLAEVKEPNEQFF.

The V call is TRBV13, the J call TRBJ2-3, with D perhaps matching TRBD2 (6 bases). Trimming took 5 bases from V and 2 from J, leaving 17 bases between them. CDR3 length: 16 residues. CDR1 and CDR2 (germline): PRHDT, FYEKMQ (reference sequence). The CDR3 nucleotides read TGTGCCAGCAGCATGGCCGGGACTCAAAACACAGATACGCAGTATTTT. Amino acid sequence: CASSMAGTQNTDTQYF.

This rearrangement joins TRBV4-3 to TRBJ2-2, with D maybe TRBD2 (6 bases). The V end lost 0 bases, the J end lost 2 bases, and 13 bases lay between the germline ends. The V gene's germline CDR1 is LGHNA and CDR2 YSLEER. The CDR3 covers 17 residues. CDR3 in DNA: TGCGCCAGCAGCCAAGAGGGTGCGGGACTCAACACCGGGGAGCTGTTTTTT. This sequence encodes CASSQEGAGLNTGELFF.

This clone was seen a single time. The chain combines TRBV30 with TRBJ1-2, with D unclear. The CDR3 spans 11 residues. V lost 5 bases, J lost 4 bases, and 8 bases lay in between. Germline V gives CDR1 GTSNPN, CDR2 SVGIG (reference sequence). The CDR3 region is CAWSPPYGYTF. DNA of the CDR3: TGTGCCTGGTCCCCTCCCTATGGCTACACCTTC. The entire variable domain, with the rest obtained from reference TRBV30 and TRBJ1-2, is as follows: SQTIHQWPATLVQPVGSPLSLECTVEGTSNPNLYWYRQAAGRGLQLLFYSVGIGQISSEVPQNLSASRPQDRQFILSSKKLLLSDSGFYLCAWSPPYGYTFGSGTRLTVV.

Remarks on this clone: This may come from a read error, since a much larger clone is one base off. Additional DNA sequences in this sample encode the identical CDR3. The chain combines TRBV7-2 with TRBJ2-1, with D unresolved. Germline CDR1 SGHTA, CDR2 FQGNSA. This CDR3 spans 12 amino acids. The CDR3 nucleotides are TGTGCCAGTAGCTCCTTAACTTGGGAGCAGTTCTTC. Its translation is CASSSLTWEQFF.

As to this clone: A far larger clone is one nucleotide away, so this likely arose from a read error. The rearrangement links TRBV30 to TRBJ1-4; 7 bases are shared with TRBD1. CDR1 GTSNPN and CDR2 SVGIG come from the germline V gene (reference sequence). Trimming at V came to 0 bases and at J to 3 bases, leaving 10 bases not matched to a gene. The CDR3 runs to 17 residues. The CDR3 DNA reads TGTGCCTGGAGTGTTAACAGGGGCCATGCAGCTAATGAAAAACTGTTTTTT. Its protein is CAWSVNRGHAANEKLFF.

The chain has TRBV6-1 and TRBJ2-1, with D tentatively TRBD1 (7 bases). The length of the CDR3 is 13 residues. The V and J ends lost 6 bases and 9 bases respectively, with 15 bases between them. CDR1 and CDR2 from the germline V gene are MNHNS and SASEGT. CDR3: CASSRGASSEQFF. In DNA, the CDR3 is TGTGCCAGCAGCAGGGGGGCGTCAAGTGAGCAGTTCTTC.

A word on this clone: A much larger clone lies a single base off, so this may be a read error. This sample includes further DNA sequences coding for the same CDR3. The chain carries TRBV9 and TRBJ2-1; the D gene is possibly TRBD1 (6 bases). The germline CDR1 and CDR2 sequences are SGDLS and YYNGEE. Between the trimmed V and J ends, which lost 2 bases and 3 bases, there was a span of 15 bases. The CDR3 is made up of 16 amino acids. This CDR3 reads CASSVRPGTHYNEQFF. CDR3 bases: TGTGCCAGCAGCGTGCGCCCCGGGACACACTACAATGAGCAGTTCTTC.

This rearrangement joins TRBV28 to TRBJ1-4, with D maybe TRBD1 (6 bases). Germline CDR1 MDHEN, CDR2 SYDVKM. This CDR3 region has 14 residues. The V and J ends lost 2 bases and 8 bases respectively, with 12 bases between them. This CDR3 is CASSLRQGIEKLFF. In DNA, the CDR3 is TGTGCCAGCAGTTTAAGGCAGGGGATAGAAAAACTGTTTTTT.

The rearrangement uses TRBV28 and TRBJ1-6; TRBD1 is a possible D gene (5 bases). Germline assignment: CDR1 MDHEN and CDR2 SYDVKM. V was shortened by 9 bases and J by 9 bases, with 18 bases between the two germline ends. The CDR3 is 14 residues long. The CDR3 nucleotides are TGTGCCAGTCGGGGACCAGGGCAAAGTTCACCCCTCCACTTT. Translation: CASRGPGQSSPLHF. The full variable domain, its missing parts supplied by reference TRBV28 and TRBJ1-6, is DVKVTQSSRYLVKRTGEKVFLECVQDMDHENMFWYRQDPGLGLRLIYFSYDVKMKEKGDIPEGYSVSREKKERFSLILESASTNQTSMYLCASRGPGQSSPLHFGNGTRLTVT.

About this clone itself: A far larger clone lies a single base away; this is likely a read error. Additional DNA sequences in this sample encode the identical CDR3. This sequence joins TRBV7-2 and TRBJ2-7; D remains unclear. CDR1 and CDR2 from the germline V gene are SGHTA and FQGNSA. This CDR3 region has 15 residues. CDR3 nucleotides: TGTGCTAGCAGCTTAGTTCGGTTTAGCTCCTACGAGCAGTACTTC. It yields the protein CASSLVRFSSYEQYF. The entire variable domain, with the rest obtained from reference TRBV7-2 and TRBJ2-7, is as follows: GAGVSQSPSNKVTEKGKDVELRCDPISGHTALYWYRQSLGQGLEFLIYFQGNSAPDKSGLPSDRFSAERTGGSVSTLTIQRTQQEDSAVYLCASSLVRFSSYEQYFGPGTRLTVT.

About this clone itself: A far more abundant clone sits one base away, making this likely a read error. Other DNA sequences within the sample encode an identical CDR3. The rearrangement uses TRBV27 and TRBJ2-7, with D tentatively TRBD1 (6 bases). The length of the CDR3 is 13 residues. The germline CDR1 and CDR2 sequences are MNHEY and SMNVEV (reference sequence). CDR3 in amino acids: CASSPTGPYEQYF. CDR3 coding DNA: TGTGCTAGCAGTCCGACAGGACCGTACGAGCAGTACTTC.

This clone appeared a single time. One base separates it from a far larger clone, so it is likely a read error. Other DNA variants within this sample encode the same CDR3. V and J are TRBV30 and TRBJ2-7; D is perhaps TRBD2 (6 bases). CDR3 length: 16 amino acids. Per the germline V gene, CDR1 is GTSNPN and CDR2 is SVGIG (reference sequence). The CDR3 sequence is CAWRDPRWPFTYEQYF. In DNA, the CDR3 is TGCGCCTGGAGGGACCCTCGGTGGCCTTTTACCTACGAGCAGTACTTC.

Written as DNA, the CDR3 is TGTGCCAGCTCACCAGGGGCCAGTGATACGCAGTATTTT. Its protein is CASSPGASDTQYF. The gene calls are TRBV18 and TRBJ2-3, with a possible D match to TRBD1 (5 bases). Germline CDR1 KGHSH, CDR2 LQKENI. The CDR3 contains 13 residues. V dropped 2 bases and J dropped 6 bases, with 9 bases sitting between them.

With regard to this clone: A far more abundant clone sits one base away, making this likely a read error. The DNA of the CDR3 is TGTGCCAGCAGTTTAGTCCGGGGAGTGACTGAAGCTTTCTTT. It specifies CASSLVRGVTEAFF. The V gene is TRBV27, the J gene TRBJ1-1; D is undetermined. The CDR3 extends over 14 amino acids. Trimming took off 2 bases at V and 5 bases at J, with 12 bases between the two ends. Germline V gives CDR1 MNHEY, CDR2 SMNVEV (reference sequence).

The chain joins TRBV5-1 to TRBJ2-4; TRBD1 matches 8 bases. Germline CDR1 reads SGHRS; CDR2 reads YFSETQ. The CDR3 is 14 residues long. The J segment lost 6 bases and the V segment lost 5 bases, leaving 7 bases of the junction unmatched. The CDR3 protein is CASSLGQGVNIQYF. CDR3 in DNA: TGCGCCAGCAGTTTAGGACAGGGAGTAAACATTCAGTACTTC.

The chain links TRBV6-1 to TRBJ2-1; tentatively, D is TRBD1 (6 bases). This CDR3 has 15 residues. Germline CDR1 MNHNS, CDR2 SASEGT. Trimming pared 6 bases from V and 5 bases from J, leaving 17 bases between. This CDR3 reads CASSHQGFSDNEQFF. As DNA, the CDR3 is TGTGCCAGCAGCCATCAGGGGTTCTCTGACAATGAGCAGTTCTTC.

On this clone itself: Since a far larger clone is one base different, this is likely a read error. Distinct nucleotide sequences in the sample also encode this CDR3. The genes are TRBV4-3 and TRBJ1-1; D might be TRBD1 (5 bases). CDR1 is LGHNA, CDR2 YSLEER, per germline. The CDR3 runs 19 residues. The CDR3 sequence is CASSHQSPTDLAGDTEAFF. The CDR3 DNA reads TGCGCTAGCAGCCACCAATCGCCGACAGACTTGGCCGGGGACACTGAAGCTTTCTTT.

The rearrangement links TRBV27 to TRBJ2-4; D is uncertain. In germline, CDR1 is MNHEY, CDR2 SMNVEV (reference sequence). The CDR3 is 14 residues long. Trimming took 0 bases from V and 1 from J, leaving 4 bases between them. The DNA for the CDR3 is TGTGCCAGCAGTTTATCGGGGGCCAAAAACATTCAGTACTTC. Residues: CASSLSGAKNIQYF.